Below, one T cell receptor (beta chain) is given with its context. These data come from a study of control samples from healthy donors and cancer patients. Assay used: immunoSEQ multiplex PCR; TCRdb lists only in-frame clones, some missing. The data hold some 410,000 clones, with around 90% observed a single time. Trimming removed 5 bases from V and 10 bases from J; junction bases left unmatched: 10. CDR1 and CDR2 from the germline V gene are KGHDR and SFDVKD. The CDR3 has 14 amino acids. The sequence derives from a man between 35 and 55 years old with head and neck cancer. Sequencing was carried out using PBMCs. The chain carries TRBV24-1 and TRBJ2-1, with 7 bases matching TRBD1. The CDR3 here is CATSAPDRVEEQFF. The CDR3 DNA follows: TGTGCCACCAGTGCCCCCGACAGGGTGGAAGAGCAGTTCTTC.